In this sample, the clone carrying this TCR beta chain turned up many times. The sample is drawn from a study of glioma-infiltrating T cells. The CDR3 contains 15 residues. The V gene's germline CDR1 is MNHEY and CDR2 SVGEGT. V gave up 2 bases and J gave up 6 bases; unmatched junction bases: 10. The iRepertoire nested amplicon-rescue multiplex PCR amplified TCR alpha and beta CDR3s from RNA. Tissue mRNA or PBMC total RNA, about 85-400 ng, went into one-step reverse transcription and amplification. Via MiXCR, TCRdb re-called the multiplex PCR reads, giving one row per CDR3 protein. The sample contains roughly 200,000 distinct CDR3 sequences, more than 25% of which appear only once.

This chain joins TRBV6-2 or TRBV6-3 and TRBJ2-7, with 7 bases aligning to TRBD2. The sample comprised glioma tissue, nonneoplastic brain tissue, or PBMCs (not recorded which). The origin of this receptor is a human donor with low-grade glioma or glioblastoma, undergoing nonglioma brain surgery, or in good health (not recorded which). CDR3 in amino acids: CASSYPLADRGEQYF. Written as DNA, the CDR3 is TGTGCCAGCAGTTACCCTCTAGCGGACCGGGGCGAGCAGTACTTC.